The rows below give T cell receptor beta chains drawn from one sample of a study of blood T cell repertoires in COVID-19. TCRdb's copy holds only in-frame clones and misses some; the assay was immunoSEQ multiplex PCR. The sample has roughly 14,000 clones; approximately 80% are singletons. Specimen: peripheral blood. All receptors derive from a human donor in a cohort sampled during active COVID-19. The CDR3 runs from the conserved cysteine through the conserved F or W. The order of the fields is CDR3 protein, CDR3 DNA, V gene, D gene, J gene, clone size. The D gene is left open where the match is weak. Expanded clones are given a class, and other clones once, few, many or no size at all.

CDR3: CSASQTSGPYEQYF
DNA: TGCAGTGCTAGTCAGACTAGCGGACCGTACGAGCAGTACTTC
V: TRBV20-1
D: TRBD2
J: TRBJ2-7
size: -

CDR3: CASVGNSYNEQFF
DNA: TGTGCCAGCGTCGGGAACTCCTACAATGAGCAGTTCTTC
V: TRBV12-3/TRBV12-4
D: -
J: TRBJ2-1
size: -

CDR3: CASSLVGTGVNTEAFF
DNA: TGTGCCAGCAGCTTAGTTGGGACAGGGGTGAACACTGAAGCTTTCTTT
V: TRBV7-6
D: TRBD1
J: TRBJ1-1
size: -

CDR3: CATSRGRQGSQPQHF
DNA: TGTGCCACCAGCAGAGGCCGACAGGGAAGTCAGCCCCAGCATTTT
V: TRBV15
D: TRBD1
J: TRBJ1-5
size: -

CDR3: CASSQSLRNSPLHF
DNA: TGTGCCAGCAGCCAGTCTCTCAGAAATTCACCCCTCCACTTT
V: TRBV14
D: -
J: TRBJ1-6
size: few

CDR3: CASSQIRGPGNTIYF
DNA: TGTGCCAGCAGCCAGATCAGGGGGCCTGGAAACACCATATATTTT
V: TRBV3-1/TRBV3-2
D: TRBD1
J: TRBJ1-3
size: -

CDR3: CASSQDFGTASYGYTF
DNA: TGTGCCAGCAGCCAAGATTTTGGGACAGCTTCTTATGGCTACACCTTC
V: TRBV3-1/TRBV3-2
D: TRBD1
J: TRBJ1-2
size: -

CDR3: CASSPRDKPQHF
DNA: TGTGCCAGCAGCCCTCGAGATAAGCCCCAGCATTTT
V: TRBV7-2
D: -
J: TRBJ1-5
size: -

CDR3: CASSAQMNTEAFF
DNA: TGCGCCAGCAGTGCCCAGATGAACACTGAAGCTTTCTTT
V: TRBV10-1
D: -
J: TRBJ1-1
size: -

CDR3: CASSSPLGQGLSYEQYF
DNA: TGTGCCAGCAGTTCCCCCTTGGGACAGGGGCTTAGCTACGAGCAGTACTTC
V: TRBV28
D: TRBD1
J: TRBJ2-7
size: -

CDR3: CATSDRDRGGRDEQFF
DNA: TGTGCCACCAGTGACCGCGACAGGGGCGGTAGGGATGAGCAGTTCTTC
V: TRBV24-1
D: TRBD1
J: TRBJ2-1
size: -

CDR3: CAWGRSTRSYNSPLHF
DNA: TGTGCCTGGGGGAGAAGCACGCGCTCCTATAATTCACCCCTCCACTTT
V: TRBV30
D: -
J: TRBJ1-6
size: -

CDR3: CATRGTDNYGYTF
DNA: TGTGCCACCCGTGGGACAGATAACTATGGCTACACCTTC
V: TRBV12-3/TRBV12-4
D: TRBD1
J: TRBJ1-2
size: few

CDR3: CASSRPGGLLYEQYF
DNA: TGTGCCAGCAGCCGCCCAGGGGGTTTGCTGTACGAGCAGTACTTC
V: TRBV7-9
D: TRBD1
J: TRBJ2-7
size: few

CDR3: CASGDWGPRYEQYF
DNA: TGCGCCAGCGGGGATTGGGGGCCAAGATACGAGCAGTACTTC
V: TRBV5-1
D: -
J: TRBJ2-7
size: -

CDR3: CATSDPPADTQYF
DNA: TGTGCCACCAGTGATCCCCCGGCAGATACGCAGTATTTT
V: TRBV24-1
D: -
J: TRBJ2-3
size: -

CDR3: CASSGQGGGTEAFF
DNA: TGTGCCAGCAGTGGACAGGGAGGTGGAACTGAAGCTTTCTTT
V: TRBV6-2/TRBV6-3
D: TRBD1
J: TRBJ1-1
size: once

CDR3: CASSFSGNTGELFF
DNA: TGCGCCAGCAGCTTTTCAGGGAACACCGGGGAGCTGTTTTTT
V: TRBV5-1
D: -
J: TRBJ2-2
size: few

CDR3: CASSLTAESRQLYGYTF
DNA: TGTGCCAGCAGCTTAACGGCGGAGTCTCGGCAGCTCTATGGCTACACCTTC
V: TRBV7-8
D: -
J: TRBJ1-2
size: -

CDR3: CASSFRGLTYGYTF
DNA: TGTGCCAGCAGCTTTAGGGGGTTAACCTATGGCTACACCTTC
V: TRBV5-8
D: -
J: TRBJ1-2
size: -

CDR3: CASSWGTTTEQYF
DNA: TGTGCCAGCAGCTGGGGGACTACCACCGAGCAGTACTTC
V: TRBV5-4
D: TRBD2
J: TRBJ2-7
size: medium-sized

CDR3: CASSPTGTTYEQYF
DNA: TGTGCCAGCAGCCCGACAGGGACAACCTACGAGCAGTACTTC
V: TRBV4-2
D: TRBD1
J: TRBJ2-7
size: -

CDR3: CASSFGLATLSYEQYF
DNA: TGTGCCAGCAGTTTCGGCCTAGCGACACTCTCCTACGAGCAGTACTTC
V: TRBV28
D: -
J: TRBJ2-7
size: -

CDR3: CASSYGTSPFSEQFF
DNA: TGTGCCAGCAGTTACGGGACTAGCCCTTTCAGTGAGCAGTTCTTC
V: TRBV6-5
D: TRBD2
J: TRBJ2-1
size: -

CDR3: CASALGRRQYF
DNA: TGTGCCAGTGCTTTGGGGCGTAGGCAGTACTTC
V: TRBV27
D: -
J: TRBJ2-7
size: -

CDR3: CASSSNRVSYGYTF
DNA: TGTGCCAGCAGCTCGAACAGGGTTTCCTATGGCTACACCTTC
V: TRBV7-9
D: -
J: TRBJ1-2
size: -

CDR3: CASSRGGQGNEKLFF
DNA: TGTGCCAGCAGCCGGGGGGGACAGGGTAATGAAAAACTGTTTTTT
V: TRBV7-9
D: TRBD1
J: TRBJ1-4
size: -

CDR3: CATAGIMNTEAFF
DNA: TGTGCCACGGCGGGGATTATGAACACTGAAGCTTTCTTT
V: TRBV27
D: -
J: TRBJ1-1
size: once

CDR3: CASSLTSSVDNEQFF
DNA: TGTGCCAGCAGTCTTACTAGCAGTGTCGACAATGAGCAGTTCTTC
V: TRBV3-1/TRBV3-2
D: -
J: TRBJ2-1
size: -

CDR3: CASSYAISYEQYF
DNA: TGTGCCAGCAGTTACGCGATCTCCTACGAGCAGTACTTC
V: TRBV6-2/TRBV6-3
D: -
J: TRBJ2-7
size: -

CDR3: CASSSRQGPNTGELFF
DNA: TGTGCCAGCAGCTCCCGACAGGGCCCGAACACCGGGGAGCTGTTTTTT
V: TRBV7-2
D: TRBD1
J: TRBJ2-2
size: -

CDR3: CASNNRDSLSGELFF
DNA: TGCGCCAGCAACAATCGGGACAGTCTCTCCGGGGAGCTGTTTTTT
V: TRBV5-1
D: TRBD1
J: TRBJ2-2
size: -

CDR3: CASSLVPSGGQFF
DNA: TGTGCCAGCAGCTTGGTCCCTTCGGGGGGGCAGTTCTTC
V: TRBV5-5
D: TRBD2
J: TRBJ2-1
size: -

CDR3: CASKSLDRIQETQYF
DNA: TGTGCCAGCAAATCCCTGGACAGAATTCAAGAGACCCAGTACTTC
V: TRBV27
D: -
J: TRBJ2-5
size: -

CDR3: CASSPWSNLDEQYF
DNA: TGTGCCAGCTCACCGTGGAGTAACCTTGACGAGCAGTACTTC
V: TRBV18
D: -
J: TRBJ2-7
size: once

CDR3: CASSRTSGGLTGELFF
DNA: TGTGCCAGCAGTCGAACTAGCGGGGGGTTGACCGGGGAGCTGTTTTTT
V: TRBV6-6
D: TRBD2
J: TRBJ2-2
size: -

CDR3: CASSLTSGLSYEQYF
DNA: TGTGCCAGCAGCTTAACTAGCGGGCTCTCCTACGAGCAGTACTTC
V: TRBV7-8
D: TRBD2
J: TRBJ2-7
size: -

CDR3: CASSRRQGRETSTEAFF
DNA: TGTGCCAGCAGCCGCCGACAGGGCCGGGAAACGAGCACTGAAGCTTTCTTT
V: TRBV3-1/TRBV3-2
D: TRBD1
J: TRBJ1-1
size: -

CDR3: CASSTATGGGFNIQYF
DNA: TGTGCCAGCAGCACCGCCACCGGGGGGGGATTCAACATTCAGTACTTC
V: TRBV7-9
D: TRBD2
J: TRBJ2-4
size: -

CDR3: CASSWGPYEQYF
DNA: TGTGCCAGCAGCTGGGGCCCATACGAGCAGTACTTC
V: TRBV7-2
D: -
J: TRBJ2-7
size: -

CDR3: CASSPDLRGRAFF
DNA: TGTGCCAGCAGCCCGGACCTCAGGGGGAGAGCTTTCTTT
V: TRBV11-2
D: TRBD1
J: TRBJ1-1
size: once

CDR3: CASSSHRFAYGYTF
DNA: TGTGCCAGCAGTTCCCACAGGTTCGCCTATGGCTACACCTTC
V: TRBV28
D: -
J: TRBJ1-2
size: -

CDR3: CASRLPGLGEQFF
DNA: TGTGCCAGCAGATTACCGGGTTTGGGTGAGCAGTTCTTC
V: TRBV7-2
D: -
J: TRBJ2-1
size: -

CDR3: CASSLGGRADYEQYF
DNA: TGTGCCAGCAGTTTGGGCGGGAGGGCGGACTACGAGCAGTACTTC
V: TRBV28
D: TRBD2
J: TRBJ2-7
size: -

CDR3: CASRAGTSGGHQETQYF
DNA: TGTGCCAGCAGGGCGGGGACTAGCGGGGGCCATCAAGAGACCCAGTACTTC
V: TRBV2
D: TRBD2
J: TRBJ2-5
size: -

CDR3: CASGQGWRGYTF
DNA: TGTGCCAGCGGACAGGGCTGGAGGGGCTACACCTTC
V: TRBV19
D: TRBD1
J: TRBJ1-2
size: -

CDR3: CAISDRGASNQPQHF
DNA: TGTGCCATCAGTGACCGCGGGGCCAGCAATCAGCCCCAGCATTTT
V: TRBV10-3
D: -
J: TRBJ1-5
size: few

CDR3: CASSQALRSTGELFF
DNA: TGCGCCAGCAGCCAAGCGTTGCGGAGCACCGGGGAGCTGTTTTTT
V: TRBV4-1
D: -
J: TRBJ2-2
size: -

CDR3: CASSAQGLGYTF
DNA: TGTGCCAGCAGCGCACAGGGGTTGGGCTACACCTTC
V: TRBV9
D: TRBD1
J: TRBJ1-2
size: -

CDR3: CASSLVIAGGSEQFF
DNA: TGTGCCAGCAGCTTAGTAATAGCGGGAGGGAGTGAGCAGTTCTTC
V: TRBV11-1
D: TRBD2
J: TRBJ2-1
size: -

CDR3: CASSLASGRSGNTIYF
DNA: TGTGCCAGCAGCTTAGCATCTGGGCGCTCTGGAAACACCATATATTTT
V: TRBV7-8
D: -
J: TRBJ1-3
size: -

CDR3: CASSQDRLTGLGETQYF
DNA: TGTGCCAGCAGCCAAGATCGGTTAACAGGGCTAGGGGAGACCCAGTACTTC
V: TRBV3-1/TRBV3-2
D: -
J: TRBJ2-5
size: -

CDR3: CASSPGQGLDYYEQYF
DNA: TGTGCCAGCAGCCCCGGACAGGGCTTAGACTACTACGAGCAGTACTTC
V: TRBV7-6
D: TRBD1
J: TRBJ2-7
size: -

CDR3: CASRIRQSNQPQHF
DNA: TGTGCCAGCAGAATCCGACAGAGCAATCAGCCCCAGCATTTT
V: TRBV7-3
D: -
J: TRBJ1-5
size: -

CDR3: CASSLLGEADTQYF
DNA: TGTGCCAGCAGTTTATTGGGAGAAGCAGATACGCAGTATTTT
V: TRBV28
D: -
J: TRBJ2-3
size: -